One and the same sample provided the 6 T cell receptor beta chains below, sequenced in a study of CD8+CD57+ T cells in acquired aplastic anemia. The patients chosen for sequencing had shown expansion of CD8+CD57+ cells (detected by flow cytometry). Investigators profiled TCR beta VDJ and CDR3 from genomic DNA template. One entry per CDR3 protein results from TCRdb running MiXCR on the reads. The sample includes 150,000 or so distinct CDR3 sequences, 45% to 50% of them seen just once. The sample was sorted CD4+, CD8+, or CD8+CD57+ T cells (not recorded which) from PBMCs. The receptors derive from a human donor with aplastic anemia.

The genes are TRBV27 and TRBJ1-4, with D uncertain. The CDR3 is made up of 14 amino acids. Looked up from germline, CDR1 is MNHEY and CDR2 is SMNVEV (reference sequence). V was clipped by 1 base and J by 8 bases, with 11 bases between them. For the CDR3, the DNA is TGTGCCAGCAGTTTATGGGTCTCGCCCGAAAAACTGTTTTTT. Translation: CASSLWVSPEKLFF.

The chain combines TRBV18 with TRBJ2-5; D gene unclear. V shed 1 base and J shed 2 bases, with 8 bases lying between them. The germline gives CDR1 KGHSH, CDR2 LQKENI. This CDR3 comprises 14 residues. This CDR3 reads CASSPRQNQETQYF. CDR3 nucleotide sequence: TGTGCCAGCTCACCACGGCAGAATCAAGAGACCCAGTACTTC.

The chain recombines TRBV20-1 with TRBJ1-6; D is uncertain. Trimming pared 4 bases from V and 7 bases from J, leaving 8 bases between. Germline CDR1 DFQATT, CDR2 SNEGSKA (reference sequence). The CDR3 extends over 12 amino acids. The CDR3 spells CSATSRNSPLHF. The CDR3 DNA is TGCAGTGCTACCAGCAGGAATTCACCCCTCCACTTT.

This clonotype was seen a few times. The chain combines TRBV18 with TRBJ1-6; D ambiguous. Germline V gene sequence: CDR1 KGHSH, CDR2 LQKENI. The CDR3 extends over 15 amino acids. V was clipped by 2 bases and J by 7 bases, with 12 bases between them. The CDR3 is CASSPRAGINSPLHF. The CDR3 DNA follows: TGTGCCAGCTCACCAAGGGCGGGGATCAATTCACCCCTCCACTTT.

This clonotype occurred many times. The J gene is TRBJ2-7, the V gene TRBV20-1; D might be TRBD2 (5 bases). The CDR3 consists of 16 residues. Per the germline V gene, CDR1 is DFQATT and CDR2 is SNEGSKA (reference sequence). V was trimmed by 1 base and J by 4 bases, leaving 20 bases between them. CDR3 in DNA: TGCAGTGCTAGAGGGAAAACAAGGGCCGCGGGTTACGAGCAGTACTTC. Its translation: CSARGKTRAAGYEQYF.

This chain uses TRBV7-2 with TRBJ2-3; the match to TRBD2 covers 8 bases. With V trimmed by 7 bases and J by 4 bases, 4 bases remained unmatched. The CDR3 is made up of 13 amino acids. The germline CDR1 and CDR2 sequences are SGHTA and FQGNSA. The CDR3 DNA is TGTGCCAGCAATAGCGGGACCTCAGATACGCAGTATTTT. This translates into CASNSGTSDTQYF.